This T cell receptor beta chain emerged from a study of blood T cell repertoires in COVID-19. About the research overall: Samples of COVID-19 (acute and convalescent) were obtained from the United States, Italy and Spain. Nucleic acid was either cDNA or gDNA, and it came from T cells, B-cell-depleted T cells, or PBMCs.

Authors' methods: Nucleated cell counts were estimated from reference gene primer amplification. TCRdb's copy holds only in-frame clones and misses some; the assay was immunoSEQ multiplex PCR. The V and J calls and clone size come from that table; D and trimming were worked out from the DNA. The sample lists 65,000 to 70,000 clones; 79% were seen once. The CDR3 contains 16 residues. Germline V lookup: CDR1 KGHDR, CDR2 SFDVKD. The V and J ends lost 4 bases and 5 bases, in that order; junction bases with no gene match: 10. The TCR comes from a human donor in a cohort sampled during active COVID-19. This chain joins TRBV24-1 and TRBJ2-5; TRBD1 agrees at 9 bases. Specimen: peripheral blood. The CDR3 spells CATSETGTGKGETQYF. Here the CDR3 DNA reads TGTGCCACCAGTGAAACCGGGACAGGGAAGGGGGAGACCCAGTACTTC.